This is a list of T cell receptor beta chains from one sample in a study of blood T cell repertoires in COVID-19. Profiled with immunoSEQ multiplex PCR; TCRdb holds only in-frame clones, not every one. The top ten clones hold 2.5% to 3% of a sample with hundreds of thousands of clones, roughly 83% of them seen once. Sequences were obtained from peripheral blood. These receptors came from a woman between 65 and 79 years old with active or convalescent COVID-19. The conserved cysteine and the conserved F or W are not part of the CDR3 here. The order of the fields is J gene, CDR3 length, V gene, CDR3 protein.

J gene: TRBJ1-5
CDR3 length: 12
V gene: TRBV2
CDR3 protein: ASTQGGGDQPQH

J gene: TRBJ1-4
CDR3 length: 13
V gene: TRBV5-1
CDR3 protein: ASSSGQQENEKLF

J gene: TRBJ2-5
CDR3 length: 10
V gene: TRBV7-9
CDR3 protein: ASSFGEETQY

J gene: TRBJ1-6
CDR3 length: 13
V gene: TRBV6-6
CDR3 protein: ASSYGLGRNSPLH

J gene: TRBJ2-7
CDR3 length: 12
V gene: TRBV5-1
CDR3 protein: ASSLDFYSYEQY

J gene: TRBJ1-2
CDR3 length: 10
V gene: TRBV6-5
CDR3 protein: ASRAPTYGYT

J gene: TRBJ2-2
CDR3 length: 11
V gene: TRBV12-3/TRBV12-4
CDR3 protein: ASSFRSTGELF

J gene: TRBJ1-1
CDR3 length: 12
V gene: TRBV10-3
CDR3 protein: AISVRGVDTEAF

J gene: TRBJ1-1
CDR3 length: 12
V gene: TRBV7-2
CDR3 protein: ASSLTEVGTEAF

J gene: TRBJ1-2
CDR3 length: 12
V gene: TRBV5-4
CDR3 protein: ASSQTGTEYGYT

J gene: TRBJ2-5
CDR3 length: 14
V gene: TRBV27
CDR3 protein: ASSPPARTGVFTQY

J gene: TRBJ2-2
CDR3 length: 14
V gene: TRBV6-2/TRBV6-3
CDR3 protein: ASSRIRGGGTGELF

J gene: TRBJ1-4
CDR3 length: 13
V gene: TRBV5-1
CDR3 protein: ASSLSGTGREKLF

J gene: TRBJ1-1
CDR3 length: 11
V gene: TRBV5-1
CDR3 protein: ASSSQGMDEAF

J gene: TRBJ2-1
CDR3 length: 15
V gene: TRBV9
CDR3 protein: ASSVGGLASSYNEQF

J gene: TRBJ1-1
CDR3 length: 14
V gene: TRBV19
CDR3 protein: ASSLLSRGLNTEAF

J gene: TRBJ2-7
CDR3 length: 10
V gene: TRBV10-2
CDR3 protein: ASSDLLYEQY

J gene: TRBJ2-1
CDR3 length: 13
V gene: TRBV19
CDR3 protein: ASSIWGEEWNEQF

J gene: TRBJ1-6
CDR3 length: 13
V gene: TRBV5-4
CDR3 protein: ASSPFAGNNSPLH

J gene: TRBJ1-5
CDR3 length: 11
V gene: TRBV19
CDR3 protein: ASKGAGHQPQH

J gene: TRBJ1-4
CDR3 length: 12
V gene: TRBV27
CDR3 protein: ASKGSDAGKKLF

J gene: TRBJ1-3
CDR3 length: 13
V gene: TRBV27
CDR3 protein: ASKNNRDSGNTIY

J gene: TRBJ1-5
CDR3 length: 12
V gene: TRBV5-1
CDR3 protein: ASSLGGGNQPQH

J gene: TRBJ2-7
CDR3 length: 13
V gene: TRBV10-2
CDR3 protein: ASRRGSGSSYEQY

J gene: TRBJ1-5
CDR3 length: 12
V gene: TRBV19
CDR3 protein: ASSQTGVGQPQH

J gene: TRBJ2-5
CDR3 length: 11
V gene: TRBV2
CDR3 protein: ASCAGGEETQY

J gene: TRBJ2-7
CDR3 length: 10
V gene: TRBV7-2
CDR3 protein: ASSTPGYEQY